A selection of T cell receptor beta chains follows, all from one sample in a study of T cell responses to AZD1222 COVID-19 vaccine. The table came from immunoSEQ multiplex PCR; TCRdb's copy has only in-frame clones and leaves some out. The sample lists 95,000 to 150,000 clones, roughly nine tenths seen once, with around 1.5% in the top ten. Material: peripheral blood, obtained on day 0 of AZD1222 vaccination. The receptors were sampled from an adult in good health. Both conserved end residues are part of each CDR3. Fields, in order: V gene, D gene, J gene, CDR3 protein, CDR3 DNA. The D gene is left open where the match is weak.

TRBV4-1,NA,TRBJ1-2,CASSQDERSLGYTF,TGCGCCAGCAGCCAAGATGAGAGGTCGCTTGGCTACACCTTC
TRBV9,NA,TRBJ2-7,CASSVGSKDEQYF,TGTGCCAGCAGCGTAGGGAGTAAAGACGAGCAGTACTTC
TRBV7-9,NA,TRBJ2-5,CASSSGTSLRETQYF,TGTGCCAGCAGTTCGGGCACCTCACTTAGGGAGACCCAGTACTTC
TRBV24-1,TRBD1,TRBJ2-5,CATSDIGQGRETQYF,TGTGCCACCAGTGATATCGGACAGGGCCGAGAGACCCAGTACTTC
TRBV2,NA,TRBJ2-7,CASSFRDHRSYEQYF,TGTGCCAGCAGTTTCCGGGACCACCGATCCTACGAGCAGTACTTC
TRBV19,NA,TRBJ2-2,CASSIVQSGELFF,TGTGCCAGTAGTATAGTACAGTCCGGGGAGCTGTTTTTT
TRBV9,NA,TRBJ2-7,CASSGGGLDEQYF,TGTGCCAGCAGCGGGGGAGGACTGGACGAGCAGTACTTC
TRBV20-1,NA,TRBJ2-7,CSARSEVGQYF,TGCAGTGCTAGGAGCGAAGTAGGGCAGTACTTC
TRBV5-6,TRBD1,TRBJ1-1,CASNKVGNRGQNTEAFF,TGTGCCAGCAACAAAGTAGGAAACAGGGGGCAGAACACTGAAGCTTTCTTT
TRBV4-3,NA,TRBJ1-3,CASSQEFTSGNTIYF,TGCGCCAGCAGCCAAGAATTTACCTCTGGAAACACCATATATTTT
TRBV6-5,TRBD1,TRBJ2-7,CASSYVDRGSNEQYF,TGTGCCAGCAGTTACGTGGACAGGGGATCCAACGAGCAGTACTTC
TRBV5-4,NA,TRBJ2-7,CASSLGDLVGYEQYF,TGTGCCAGCAGCTTGGGGGACCTAGTCGGGTACGAGCAGTACTTC
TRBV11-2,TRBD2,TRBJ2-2,CASSSLAGGRGTGELFF,TGTGCCAGCAGCTCGCTTGCGGGAGGGCGAGGCACCGGGGAGCTGTTTTTT